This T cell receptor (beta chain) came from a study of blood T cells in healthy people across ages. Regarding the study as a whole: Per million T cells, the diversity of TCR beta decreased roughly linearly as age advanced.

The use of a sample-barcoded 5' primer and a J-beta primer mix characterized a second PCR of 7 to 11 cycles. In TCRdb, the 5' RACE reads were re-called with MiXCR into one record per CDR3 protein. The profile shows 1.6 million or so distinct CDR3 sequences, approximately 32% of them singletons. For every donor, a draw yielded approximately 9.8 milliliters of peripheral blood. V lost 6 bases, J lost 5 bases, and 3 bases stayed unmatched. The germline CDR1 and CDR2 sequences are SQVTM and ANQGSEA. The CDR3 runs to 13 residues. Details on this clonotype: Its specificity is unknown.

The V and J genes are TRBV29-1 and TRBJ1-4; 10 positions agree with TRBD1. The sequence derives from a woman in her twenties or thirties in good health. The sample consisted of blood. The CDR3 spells CSVGQGGNEKLFF. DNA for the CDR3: TGCAGCGTCGGACAGGGGGGGAATGAAAAACTGTTTTTT.